This T cell receptor (beta chain) was obtained from a study of blood T cell repertoires in COVID-19. Two negative PCRs, clearance, or symptom resolution characterized the recovered Cohort 3 donors. How the authors handled the data: Amplification of reference gene primers provided the estimated nucleated cell counts. Method: immunoSEQ multiplex PCR; TCRdb's copy keeps in-frame clones and lacks some. V, J and clone size are taken as reported in that table, and D and trimming were inferred from the DNA itself. The table lists a few hundred thousand clones, about 90% of them singletons, with 2.5% to 3% in the top ten. Sequencing used PBMCs or T cells enriched from blood (not recorded which). This clonotype was obtained from a woman aged 25 to 39 who had recovered from COVID-19.

CDR3 residues: CASSLAGRTSPEKLFF. CDR3 DNA sequence: TGTGCCAGCAGCCTTGCGGGACGGACATCCCCTGAAAAACTGTTTTTT. This chain joins TRBV28 and TRBJ1-4; weak D call: TRBD1 (5 bases). Germline loops: CDR1 MDHEN, CDR2 SYDVKM. The length of the CDR3 is 16 residues. Trimming shortened V by 6 bases and J by 7 bases, and 21 bases separated the two germline ends.